This T cell receptor beta chain was observed in a study of control samples from healthy donors and cancer patients. The CDR3 has 18 amino acids. Germline V CDR1 and CDR2: LNHDA, SQIVND (reference sequence). V shed 6 bases and J 9 bases; nucleotides not matched to a gene: 20. In its sample, this clone was seen once. Some clones are missing from TCRdb's copy, which holds only in-frame ones; the method was immunoSEQ multiplex PCR. The sample shows some 130,000 clones, roughly 90% of them seen only once. The rearrangement links TRBV19 to TRBJ1-6; 7 bases map to TRBD1. Sequencing used blood. This clonotype was sampled from a man aged 25-45 years in good health. Here the CDR3 DNA reads TGTGCCAGTAGCCATATAGGGATCGGGACAGCGAATTCTTCACCCCTCCACTTT. Translated: CASSHIGIGTANSSPLHF.